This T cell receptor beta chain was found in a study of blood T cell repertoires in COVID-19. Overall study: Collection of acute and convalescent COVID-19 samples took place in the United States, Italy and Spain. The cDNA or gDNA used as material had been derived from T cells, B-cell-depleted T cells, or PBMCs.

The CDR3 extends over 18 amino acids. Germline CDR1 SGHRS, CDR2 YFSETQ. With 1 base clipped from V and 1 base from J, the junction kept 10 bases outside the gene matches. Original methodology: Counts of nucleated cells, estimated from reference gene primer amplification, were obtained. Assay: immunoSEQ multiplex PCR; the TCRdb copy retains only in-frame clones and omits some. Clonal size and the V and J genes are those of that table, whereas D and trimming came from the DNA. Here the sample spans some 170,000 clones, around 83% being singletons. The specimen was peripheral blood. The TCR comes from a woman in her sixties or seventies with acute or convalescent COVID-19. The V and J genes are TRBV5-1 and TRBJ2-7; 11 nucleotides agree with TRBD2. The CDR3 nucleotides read TGCGCCAGCAGCTTGACCCTCAGGACTAGCGGGCGATCCTACGAGCAGTACTTC. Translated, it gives CASSLTLRTSGRSYEQYF.